The source of this T cell receptor beta chain is a study of blood T cell repertoires in COVID-19. Across the study: COVID-19 samples collected from the United States, Italy and Spain covered acute and convalescent phases. T cells, B-cell-depleted T cells, or PBMCs supplied cDNA or gDNA.

Original methodology: Nucleated cell counts were estimated from reference gene primer amplification. Sequencing was performed with immunoSEQ multiplex PCR; in TCRdb, only in-frame clones are kept and a portion is missing. V and J calls and clone size are as listed in that table; D and trimming were resolved from the DNA. The profile shows fewer than 150,000 clones, more than 75% of them singletons. V dropped 2 bases and J dropped 4; count of bases not matched to a gene: 7. Germline loops: CDR1 MNHEY, CDR2 SVGEGT. CDR3 length: 16 amino acids. The receptor was isolated from a human donor in a cohort sampled during active COVID-19. The chain is built from TRBV6-2 or TRBV6-3 and TRBJ2-1; 8 nucleotides line up with TRBD2. Source material: peripheral blood. CDR3 in DNA: TGTGCCAGCAGTTACATGGACGGGGGGGCATACAATGAGCAGTTCTTC. Protein sequence: CASSYMDGGAYNEQFF.